This T cell receptor (beta chain) was captured in a study of blood T cell repertoires in COVID-19. Across the whole study: The study drew acute and convalescent COVID-19 samples from the United States, Italy and Spain. Nucleic acid was either cDNA or gDNA, and it came from T cells, B-cell-depleted T cells, or PBMCs.

Germline values: CDR1 SGHTA, CDR2 FQGNSA. V lost 1 base to trimming and J lost 2 bases; unmatched junction nucleotides: 8. This CDR3 has 16 residues. How the authors handled the data: Counts of nucleated cells, estimated from reference gene primer amplification, were obtained. This table comes from immunoSEQ multiplex PCR, and its TCRdb copy is limited to in-frame clones, with some not included. V and J calls and clone size are those listed in that table; D and trimming were worked out from the DNA. The data hold 100,000 to 150,000 clones, with 65% to 90% observed a single time. This rearrangement joins TRBV7-2 to TRBJ2-7; TRBD1 matches at 7 bases. Sequenced input: peripheral blood. The source is an elderly man with active or convalescent COVID-19. The CDR3, as DNA: TGTGCCAGCAGCTTAGGGGGACAGAGGCCTACCTACGAGCAGTACTTC. Translated: CASSLGGQRPTYEQYF.